The 26 T cell receptor beta chains listed next were all sequenced from one sample in a study of T cell responses to AZD1222 COVID-19 vaccine. Profiled with immunoSEQ multiplex PCR; TCRdb holds only in-frame clones, not every one. The table has about 150,000 clones, 85% to 95% seen once. The sample was peripheral blood, taken 28 days after the second AZD1222 dose. The receptors here all came from an adult who received the AZD1222 COVID-19 vaccine.

The V call is TRBV24-1, the J call TRBJ1-6; 7 nucleotides match TRBD1. V shed 2 bases, J shed 10 bases, and the junction held 16 bases outside the gene matches. The CDR3 runs to 18 residues. From germline, CDR1 is KGHDR and CDR2 SFDVKD. This CDR3 reads CATSDYSTGEGLGSPLHF. The CDR3 nucleotides read TGTGCCACCAGTGATTATAGTACAGGGGAAGGGTTGGGCTCACCCCTCCACTTT.

The chain uses TRBV10-3 and TRBJ2-1; possibly TRBD2 for D (7 bases). The germline V gene has CDR1 ENHRY and CDR2 SYGVKD. Trimming took off 10 bases at V and 7 bases at J, with 23 bases between the two ends. CDR3 length equals 15 residues. DNA for the CDR3: TGTGCCACCGGGGGTTGGCGGGGGCCGGAAAATGAGCAGTTCTTC. It yields the protein CATGGWRGPENEQFF.

This clone turned up a few times. The chain is built from TRBV3-1 (or the pseudogene TRBV3-2) and TRBJ1-2; D call uncertain. Trimming left V 6 bases short and J 6 bases short, with 20 bases between. The CDR3 is made up of 15 amino acids. CDR1 and CDR2 from the germline V gene are LGHDT and YNNKEL (reference sequence). The CDR3 loop is CASSQLGDGIDGYTF. CDR3 bases: TGTGCCAGCAGTCAGCTAGGCGACGGGATCGATGGCTACACCTTC.

The rearrangement uses TRBV18 and TRBJ1-5, with D uncertain. There are 15 residues in the CDR3. V lost 6 bases, J lost 0 bases, and 12 bases lay in between. Germline CDR1 KGHSH, CDR2 LQKENI. CDR3: CASSLGAYSNQPQHF. In DNA form, the CDR3 reads TGTGCCAGCTCCCTGGGTGCCTATAGCAATCAGCCCCAGCATTTT. Drawing the rest from reference TRBV18 and TRBJ1-5, the complete variable domain is NAGVMQNPRHLVRRRGQEARLRCSPMKGHSHVYWYRQLPEEGLKFMVYLQKENIIDESGMPKERFSAEFPKEGPSILRIQQVVRGDSAAYFCASSLGAYSNQPQHFGDGTRLSIL.

The rearrangement links TRBV19 to TRBJ1-1; D gene uncertain. Looked up from germline, CDR1 is LNHDA and CDR2 is SQIVND (reference sequence). V lost 5 bases to trimming and J lost 1 base, with 14 bases between them. The CDR3 sequence is 15 residues long. The CDR3 DNA reads as TGTGCCAGTAGTTTGATGGGGTCCCGGAACACTGAAGCTTTCTTT. Translation: CASSLMGSRNTEAFF.

The V gene is TRBV7-8, the J gene TRBJ2-3, with 10 bases aligning to TRBD2. Germline CDR1 is SGHVS and CDR2 is FQNEAQ. The ends lost 5 bases at V and 4 bases at J; junction bases unmatched: 3. The CDR3 runs to 14 residues. The CDR3 nucleotides read TGTGCCAGCAGCCCTAGCGGGGGTGCAGATACGCAGTATTTT. It encodes CASSPSGGADTQYF.

This sequence joins TRBV5-4 and TRBJ1-3; D perhaps matches TRBD1 (5 bases). Germline CDR1 is SGHNT and CDR2 is YYREEE (reference sequence). This CDR3 spans 15 amino acids. V lost 1 base and J 4 bases, leaving 12 bases between the germline ends. The CDR3 loop is CASSLFGGDGNTIYF. CDR3 nucleotide sequence: TGTGCCAGCAGCTTGTTCGGGGGTGACGGAAACACCATATATTTT.

V is TRBV9 and J is TRBJ2-3, with TRBD2 matching over 9 bases. This CDR3 is built from 17 residues. Looked up from germline, CDR1 is SGDLS and CDR2 is YYNGEE. V gave up 1 base and J gave up 4 bases; unmatched junction bases: 10. This CDR3 is CASSVKFMSGGSDTQYF. CDR3 in DNA: TGTGCCAGCAGCGTAAAGTTTATGAGCGGGGGGTCAGATACGCAGTATTTT.

The CDR3 nucleotides read TGTGCCAGGAGGCCTGGGGAAGAGACCCAGTACTTC. Translation gives CARRPGEETQYF. The chain links TRBV6-2 or TRBV6-3 to TRBJ2-5, with D hard to call. This CDR3 contains 12 residues. Germline lookup yields CDR1 MNHEY and CDR2 SVGEGT. The V and J ends lost 9 bases and 3 bases respectively, with 11 bases between them.

This sequence joins TRBV7-8 and TRBJ2-2; D unresolved. The CDR3 is 13 amino acids. Germline V gene data show CDR1 as SGHVS and CDR2 as FQNEAQ. V lost 2 bases to trimming and J lost 6 bases, with 7 bases between them. In nucleotides, the CDR3 is TGTGCCAGCAGCTTATCAGAACCCGGGGAGCTGTTTTTT. Its protein is CASSLSEPGELFF.

This clone was counted a single time. The chain joins TRBV3-1 (or the pseudogene TRBV3-2) to TRBJ2-3, with D maybe TRBD1 (5 bases). There are 14 residues in the CDR3. Germline values: CDR1 LGHDT, CDR2 YNNKEL (reference sequence). The germline V and J ends were trimmed by 0 bases and 10 bases, with 14 bases remaining between them. CDR3 in amino acids: CASSQDLRSRAQYF. The CDR3 DNA follows: TGTGCCAGCAGCCAAGATCTCAGGTCCAGGGCGCAGTATTTT.

The chain uses TRBV11-3 and TRBJ2-4; 10 bases are a match to TRBD1. CDR1 and CDR2 (germline): SGHNT, YENEEA. The CDR3 extends over 18 amino acids. V lost 0 bases to trimming and J lost 7 bases; unmatched junction nucleotides: 12. The CDR3 loop reads CASSLDQSGTGAINIQYF. In DNA form, the CDR3 reads TGTGCCAGCAGCTTAGATCAATCGGGGACAGGGGCTATCAACATTCAGTACTTC.

The genes are TRBV5-8 and TRBJ2-1, with D perhaps given as TRBD1 or TRBD2 (5 bases each). This CDR3 contains 14 residues. CDR1 SGHTS and CDR2 YDEGEE come from the germline V gene. The V end lost 2 bases, the J end lost 9 bases, and 15 bases lay between the germline ends. CDR3 loop: CASSFSGFGTEQFF. CDR3 DNA: TGTGCCAGCAGCTTTTCCGGGTTCGGGACTGAGCAGTTCTTC.

This rearrangement joins TRBV3-1 (or the pseudogene TRBV3-2) to TRBJ1-2, with D maybe TRBD1 (5 bases). The germline V and J ends were trimmed by 4 bases and 0 bases, with 15 bases remaining between them. CDR1 is LGHDT and CDR2 is YNNKEL in the germline V gene (reference sequence). This CDR3 region has 16 residues. Here the CDR3 reads CASSPIRGTANYGYTF. In DNA, the CDR3 is TGTGCCAGCAGCCCGATTCGCGGGACGGCTAACTATGGCTACACCTTC.

This chain connects TRBV5-8 to TRBJ1-3; 8 positions agree with TRBD1. CDR1 is SGHTS and CDR2 is YDEGEE in the germline V gene. The CDR3 loop spans 15 amino acids. V dropped 4 bases and J dropped 2; count of bases not matched to a gene: 5. CDR3 bases: TGTGCCAGCAGCGAGGGACAGGTCCCTGGAAACACCATATATTTT. Translated, it gives CASSEGQVPGNTIYF.

The V gene is TRBV19, the J gene TRBJ1-1; possibly TRBD1 for D (6 bases). The CDR3 has 13 amino acids. Germline V lookup: CDR1 LNHDA, CDR2 SQIVND (reference sequence). Trimming pared 5 bases from V and 4 bases from J, leaving 11 bases between. The CDR3 spells CASSPGAGTEAFF. Here the CDR3 DNA reads TGTGCCAGTAGTCCAGGGGCAGGCACTGAAGCTTTCTTT.

The rearrangement links TRBV10-3 to TRBJ1-5; 10 nucleotides align to TRBD1. The length of the CDR3 is 17 residues. Germline V gene lookup returns CDR1 ENHRY and CDR2 SYGVKD. With 3 bases clipped from V and 3 bases from J, the junction kept 8 bases outside the gene matches. CDR3 amino acids: CAISDEGDRGPNQPQHF. CDR3 nucleotides: TGTGCCATCAGTGACGAGGGGGACAGGGGTCCCAATCAGCCCCAGCATTTT.

V gene TRBV19 combines with J gene TRBJ2-7, with 7 bases that match TRBD1. The CDR3 has 15 residues. The germline V gene encodes CDR1 LNHDA and CDR2 SQIVND (reference sequence). Unmatched junction bases numbered 9, after V lost 3 bases and J lost 4 bases. The CDR3 coding sequence is TGTGCCAGTAGTATCGGGGACAGCCTAATTTACGAGCAGTACTTC. Encoded protein: CASSIGDSLIYEQYF.

This clone has only a few counts. The chain carries TRBV3-1 (or the pseudogene TRBV3-2) and TRBJ2-7, with D possibly matching TRBD1 (6 bases). The ends were cut back, 7 bases at V and 3 bases at J, with 16 bases in the middle. Germline assignment: CDR1 LGHDT and CDR2 YNNKEL (reference sequence). CDR3 length: 14 residues. The CDR3 is CASTGGTPDYEQYF. As DNA, the CDR3 is TGTGCCAGCACTGGGGGCACCCCAGACTACGAGCAGTACTTC.

This clone was detected only once. The chain is built from TRBV6-1 and TRBJ1-1, with unresolved D. V was trimmed by 1 base and J by 0 bases, leaving 9 bases between them. Germline V CDR1 and CDR2: MNHNS, SASEGT. The CDR3 length is 15 residues. The CDR3 DNA sequence: TGTGCCAGCAGTGAAGGGCCGGGTCTGAACACTGAAGCTTTCTTT. This sequence encodes CASSEGPGLNTEAFF.

This sequence joins TRBV7-9 and TRBJ2-5; 7 bases agree with TRBD2. Germline V CDR1 and CDR2: SEHNR, FQNEAQ (reference sequence). CDR3 size: 15 residues. J gave up 5 bases and V 1 base, and 7 bases lay outside the gene matches. The DNA for the CDR3 is TGTGCCAGCAGCTTAGTAGCGGGTCGAAGGGAGACCCAGTACTTC. Protein sequence: CASSLVAGRRETQYF.

This chain uses TRBV5-1 with TRBJ1-5; a possible D gene is TRBD1 (5 bases). CDR1 SGHRS and CDR2 YFSETQ come from the germline V gene. The V end was cut by 4 bases, the J end by 3 bases, with 8 bases between. The CDR3 consists of 13 residues. CDR3: CASSPTVNQPQHF. The CDR3 DNA sequence: TGCGCCAGCAGCCCGACAGTCAATCAGCCCCAGCATTTT.

The genes are TRBV6-5 and TRBJ2-7; D perhaps matches TRBD1 (5 bases). Germline V gene sequence: CDR1 MNHEY, CDR2 SVGAGI. The germline V and J ends were trimmed by 7 bases and 1 base, with 14 bases remaining between them. The CDR3 is 14 amino acids. This CDR3 reads CASTRGPESYEQYF. The CDR3 region has the DNA TGTGCCAGCACTAGGGGCCCCGAATCCTACGAGCAGTACTTC.

The J gene is TRBJ1-1, the V gene TRBV6-2 or TRBV6-3, with D hard to call. The V end lost 6 bases, the J end lost 10 bases, and 12 bases lay between the germline ends. The CDR3 length is 11 residues. CDR1 and CDR2 (germline): MNHEY, SVGEGT. In nucleotides, the CDR3 is TGTGCCAGCAGCGACCGGAAGGGAGCTTTCTTT. This encodes CASSDRKGAFF.

The chain couples TRBV4-3 to TRBJ1-3; D is undetermined. Germline V gives CDR1 LGHNA, CDR2 YSLEER. V shed 4 bases and J shed 0 bases, with 4 bases lying between them. This CDR3 has 13 residues. CDR3 protein: CASSLTSGNTIYF. The CDR3 nucleotides are TGCGCCAGCAGCCTCACCTCTGGAAACACCATATATTTT.

This chain links TRBV6-5 with TRBJ2-4, with 8 bases fitting TRBD2. V lost 6 bases and J lost 8; bases outside the gene matches: 6. Germline V gene data show CDR1 as MNHEY and CDR2 as SVGAGI. The CDR3 length is 13 residues. CDR3 in DNA: TGTGCCAGCAGCCCGCGGGGGGAGGACATTCAGTACTTC. Its protein product is CASSPRGEDIQYF.